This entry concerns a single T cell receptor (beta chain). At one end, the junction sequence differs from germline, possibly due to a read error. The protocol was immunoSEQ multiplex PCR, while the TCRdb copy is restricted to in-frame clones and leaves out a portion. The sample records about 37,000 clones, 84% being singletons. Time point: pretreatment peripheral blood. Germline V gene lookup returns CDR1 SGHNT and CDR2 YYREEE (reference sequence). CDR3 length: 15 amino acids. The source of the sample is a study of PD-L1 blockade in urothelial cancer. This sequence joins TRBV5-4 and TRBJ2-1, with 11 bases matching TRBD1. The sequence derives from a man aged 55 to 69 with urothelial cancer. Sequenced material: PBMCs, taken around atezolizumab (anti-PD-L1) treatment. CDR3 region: CASSLGQGVYNEQFF. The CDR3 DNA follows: TGTGCCAGCAGTTTGGGACAGGGGGTTTACAATGAGCAGTTCTTC. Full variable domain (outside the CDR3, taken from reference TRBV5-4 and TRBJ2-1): ETGVTQSPTHLIKTRGQQVTLRCSSQSGHNTVSWYQQALGQGPQFIFQYYREEENGRGNFPPRFSGLQFPNYSSELNVNALELDDSALYLCASSLGQGVYNEQFFGPGTRLTVL.